The 20 T cell receptor beta chains presented below share a single source sample, sequenced in a study of blood T cell repertoires in COVID-19. Sequencing was performed with immunoSEQ multiplex PCR; in TCRdb, only in-frame clones are kept and a portion is missing. The sample includes a few hundred thousand clones, roughly 90% of them seen just once. Specimen: peripheral blood. These receptors originate from a woman aged 25 to 39 with COVID-19, enrolled during active disease.

The gene calls are TRBV5-1 and TRBJ1-1; D is uncertain. This CDR3 has 13 residues. From germline, CDR1 is SGHRS and CDR2 YFSETQ. V was clipped by 2 bases and J by 4 bases, with 9 bases between them. The CDR3 sequence: CASSLGVATEAFF. CDR3 nucleotide sequence: TGCGCCAGCAGCTTAGGAGTCGCCACTGAAGCTTTCTTT. Combining the CDR3 with reference TRBV5-1 and TRBJ1-1 gives the whole variable domain KAGVTQTPRYLIKTRGQQVTLSCSPISGHRSVSWYQQTPGQGLQFLFEYFSETQRNKGNFPGRFSGRQFSNSRSEMNVSTLELGDSALYLCASSLGVATEAFFGQGTRLTVV.

The genes are TRBV3-1 (or the pseudogene TRBV3-2) and TRBJ2-1; 8 nucleotides agree with TRBD2. V dropped 3 bases and J dropped 7; count of bases not matched to a gene: 5. The CDR3 is 14 amino acids. CDR1 and CDR2 from the germline V gene are LGHDT and YNNKEL (reference sequence). For the CDR3, the DNA is TGTGCCAGCAGCCAGCGGGAGGCGGGAAATGAGCAGTTCTTC. Translating it yields CASSQREAGNEQFF.

This sequence joins TRBV6-6 and TRBJ2-3, with a weak D call TRBD2 (6 bases). Germline CDR1 reads MNHNY; CDR2 reads SVGAGI (reference sequence). V gave up 5 bases and J gave up 6 bases, with 12 bases separating them. This CDR3 has 13 amino acids. CDR3 DNA: TGTGCCAGCAGTCCAAACGGGGGTGATACGCAGTATTTT. It encodes CASSPNGGDTQYF.

The chain recombines TRBV6-2 or TRBV6-3 with TRBJ2-7; D might be TRBD1 (5 bases). CDR3 size: 13 residues. Trimming left V 2 bases short and J 3 bases short, with 8 bases between. The V gene's germline CDR1 is MNHEY and CDR2 SVGEGT. The chain's CDR3 is CASSYPGIYEQYV. The CDR3 nucleotides read TGTGCCAGCAGTTACCCAGGGATCTACGAGCAGTACGTC.

The chain joins TRBV3-1 (or the pseudogene TRBV3-2) to TRBJ2-7; 7 nucleotides agree with TRBD2. The CDR3 consists of 16 residues. Germline V gene sequence: CDR1 LGHDT, CDR2 YNNKEL (reference sequence). V trimming: 4 bases; J trimming: 5 bases; junction bases outside the gene matches: 14. CDR3 DNA sequence: TGTGCCAGCAGCCGAGGGGAGGGCCCCTTCTCTCACGAGCAGTACTTC. Translation: CASSRGEGPFSHEQYF.

V is TRBV6-5 and J is TRBJ1-5; the match to TRBD1 covers 9 bases. Germline CDR1 and CDR2: MNHEY and SVGAGI. The CDR3 loop spans 15 amino acids. Trimming cost V 6 bases and J 1 base; bases outside gene matches: 4. The CDR3 DNA reads TGTGCCAGCAGAATAACAGGGGGCAGCAATCAGCCCCAGCATTTT. Translating it yields CASRITGGSNQPQHF.

This sequence joins TRBV6-6 and TRBJ2-7; TRBD1 aligns across 9 bases. The CDR3 sequence is 15 residues long. Germline V CDR1 and CDR2: MNHNY, SVGAGI (reference sequence). Germline trimming cut 5 bases from V and 3 bases from J; bases unmatched to any gene: 8. The CDR3 loop is CASSGKGQGGYEQYF. The CDR3 DNA reads as TGTGCCAGCAGTGGAAAGGGACAGGGCGGCTACGAGCAGTACTTC.

This sequence joins TRBV6-2 or TRBV6-3 and TRBJ2-7; TRBD2 might be the D (5 bases). The CDR3 runs to 15 residues. V dropped 0 bases and J dropped 6 bases, with 15 bases sitting between them. Germline V gene sequence: CDR1 MNHEY, CDR2 SVGEGT. The DNA of the CDR3 is TGTGCCAGCAGTTACTCGAGAACCCCCCGGGGCGAGCAGTACTTC. Translating gives CASSYSRTPRGEQYF.

A word on this clone: Within the sample, other DNA sequences also encode this same CDR3. The gene calls are TRBV7-2 and TRBJ2-2; possibly TRBD1 for D (5 bases). This CDR3 is built from 14 residues. CDR1 and CDR2 from the germline V gene are SGHTA and FQGNSA. V lost 3 bases to trimming and J lost 2 bases, with 7 bases between them. The CDR3: CASSLDINTGELFF. In nucleotides, the CDR3 is TGTGCCAGCAGCTTGGACATAAACACCGGGGAGCTGTTTTTT.

The chain has TRBV29-1 and TRBJ2-7; TRBD2 agrees at 7 bases. The CDR3 contains 14 residues. Trimming cost V 3 bases and J 0 bases; bases outside gene matches: 5. CDR1 is SQVTM and CDR2 is ANQGSEA in the germline V gene. For the CDR3, the DNA is TGCAGCGTTGATCGCGGGGGTAGCTCCTACGAGCAGTACTTC. This codes for CSVDRGGSSYEQYF.

A few counts support this clone. The chain employs TRBV19 and TRBJ1-6, with D hard to call. The CDR3 runs 15 residues. V lost 5 bases and J 1 base, leaving 9 bases between the germline ends. CDR1 LNHDA and CDR2 SQIVND come from the germline V gene (reference sequence). Written as DNA, the CDR3 is TGTGCCAGTAGTGGCAGGAAGTCCTATAATTCACCCCTCCACTTT. Translated: CASSGRKSYNSPLHF.

This clone was detected only a few times. The chain couples TRBV7-2 to TRBJ1-6, with 8 bases fitting TRBD1. In germline, CDR1 is SGHTA, CDR2 FQGNSA. The CDR3 loop spans 13 amino acids. The V gene end was trimmed by 5 bases and the J gene end by 9 bases; junction bases not matched to a gene: 3. CDR3 loop: CASSPDRGSPLHF. The DNA for the CDR3 is TGTGCCAGCAGCCCCGACAGGGGTTCACCCCTCCACTTT.

The chain is built from TRBV7-9 and TRBJ2-2, with a tentative D call TRBD1 (5 bases). CDR3 length: 17 residues. Trimming stripped 1 base from V and 4 bases from J, with 16 bases between. Germline CDR1 reads SEHNR; CDR2 reads FQNEAQ (reference sequence). The CDR3 nucleotides read TGTGCCAGCAGCTTAGTACTGCAGGGTGGTGTCACCGGGGAGCTGTTTTTT. Protein: CASSLVLQGGVTGELFF.

The chain couples TRBV3-1 (or the pseudogene TRBV3-2) to TRBJ1-1; D might be TRBD1 (5 bases). V lost 0 bases, J lost 4 bases, and 9 bases lay in between. CDR1 is LGHDT and CDR2 is YNNKEL in the germline V gene (reference sequence). CDR3 length: 14 residues. The CDR3 DNA reads TGTGCCAGCAGCCAAGAACAGGTCGCCACTGAAGCTTTCTTT. Translation: CASSQEQVATEAFF.

This chain uses TRBV28 with TRBJ2-2, with 7 bases identical to TRBD2. The length of the CDR3 is 14 residues. J was trimmed by 5 bases and V by 3 bases; bases with no gene match: 3. Per germline, CDR1 MDHEN and CDR2 SYDVKM. In DNA, the CDR3 is TGTGCCAGCAGTTTGGGGAGGGAGACCGGGGAGCTGTTTTTT. Translated, it gives CASSLGRETGELFF.

This clone was seen just once. V usage is TRBV9 and J usage is TRBJ2-3, with a tentative D call TRBD1 (5 bases). Germline V gene data show CDR1 as SGDLS and CDR2 as YYNGEE. Trimming shortened V by 1 base and J by 4 bases, and 13 bases separated the two germline ends. This CDR3 has 15 residues. CDR3 sequence: CASSVQGLPPDTQYF. In DNA, the CDR3 is TGTGCCAGCAGCGTACAGGGCCTGCCACCAGATACGCAGTATTTT.

V and J are TRBV9 and TRBJ2-3; D uncertain. In germline, CDR1 is SGDLS, CDR2 YYNGEE. The CDR3 is made up of 17 amino acids. Trimming left V 3 bases short and J 3 bases short, with 20 bases between. CDR3 DNA: TGTGCCAGCAGCGAGGATCCTGACATTACCGGAACAGATACGCAGTATTTT. Translation: CASSEDPDITGTDTQYF.

The V call is TRBV7-9, the J call TRBJ2-7; D is unclear. This CDR3 contains 12 residues. Germline assignment: CDR1 SEHNR and CDR2 FQNEAQ (reference sequence). V shed 8 bases and J shed 0 bases, with 8 bases lying between them. CDR3 residues: CASGGSSYEQYF. The CDR3 bases are TGTGCCAGCGGCGGCAGCTCCTACGAGCAGTACTTC.

The chain has TRBV19 and TRBJ1-1; D gene uncertain. Germline CDR1 and CDR2: LNHDA and SQIVND (reference sequence). This CDR3 spans 15 amino acids. Trimming removed 3 bases at V and 2 bases at J, with 13 bases between. CDR3 in DNA: TGTGCCAGTAGTATCGCGGGGTCCATAAACACTGAAGCTTTCTTT. As protein: CASSIAGSINTEAFF.

The chain is built from TRBV7-2 and TRBJ1-5; no reliable D call. The CDR3 has 16 amino acids. Germline CDR1 reads SGHTA; CDR2 reads FQGNSA. The V gene lost 4 bases and the J gene lost 3 bases, with 16 bases spanning the gap. This chain's CDR3 is CASSSGGQVNNQPQHF. CDR3 in DNA: TGTGCCAGCAGCTCCGGAGGGCAGGTGAACAATCAGCCCCAGCATTTT.